These 26 T cell receptor beta chains came from one sample sequenced in a study of T cells expressing NK-cell markers. Reprocessing the 5' RACE reads, TCRdb reports a single entry for every CDR3 protein and omits DNA. The sample has 440,000 or so distinct CDR3 sequences, and its top ten clones hold less than 7.5%. Specimen: blood T cells: a sorted CD56 or NKG2C T cell subset, CD4+ or CD8+ T cells, or bulk PBMC T cells (not recorded which). These receptors all stem from a woman aged 18-70 years in good health.

The J gene is TRBJ2-3, the V gene TRBV5-1; TCRdb returns TRBD2, unconfirmable since there is no DNA. The germline gives CDR1 SGHRS, CDR2 YFSETQ. This CDR3 has 16 amino acids. The CDR3 loop reads CASSRGSGDSTDTQYF.

This chain links TRBV5-6 with TRBJ2-2; without DNA, the TCRdb call of TRBD2 cannot be checked. The CDR3 has 15 amino acids. The germline gives CDR1 SGHDT, CDR2 YYEEEE. CDR3: CASSAGLTEAGELFF.

Here the CDR3 reads CSAIGGNTEAFF. The chain joins TRBV20-1 to TRBJ1-1. The germline V gene has CDR1 DFQATT and CDR2 SNEGSKA (reference sequence). This CDR3 is built from 12 residues.

The J gene is TRBJ2-7, the V gene TRBV6-1; TCRdb's assignment of TRBD2 cannot be checked, as there is no DNA. From germline, CDR1 is MNHNS and CDR2 SASEGT. The CDR3 runs to 15 residues. CDR3 residues: CASSDPAGLSYEQYF.

V gene TRBV28 combines with J gene TRBJ1-1; TCRdb calls TRBD1, which cannot be checked without DNA. The length of the CDR3 is 14 residues. From germline, CDR1 is MDHEN and CDR2 SYDVKM. The CDR3 protein is CASSLTGKNTEAFF. Full variable domain (missing parts from reference TRBV28 and TRBJ1-1): DVKVTQSSRYLVKRTGEKVFLECVQDMDHENMFWYRQDPGLGLRLIYFSYDVKMKEKGDIPEGYSVSREKKERFSLILESASTNQTSMYLCASSLTGKNTEAFFGQGTRLTVV.

The V gene is TRBV9, the J gene TRBJ1-5; TCRdb calls TRBD1, which cannot be checked without DNA. CDR1 and CDR2 from the germline V gene are SGDLS and YYNGEE. This CDR3 comprises 15 residues. The CDR3 region is CASSVDPGGVQPQHF.

This chain uses TRBV5-1 with TRBJ2-1; the TCRdb D gene call, TRBD2, has no DNA to confirm it. Germline lookup yields CDR1 SGHRS and CDR2 YFSETQ. The CDR3 has 15 amino acids. The chain's CDR3 is CASMTSGSVGNEQFF.

The CDR3 here is CASSASLYNEQFF. This chain links TRBV7-2 with TRBJ2-1. Germline CDR1 reads SGHTA; CDR2 reads FQGNSA. The CDR3 extends over 13 amino acids.

The chain carries TRBV15 and TRBJ2-3; TCRdb calls TRBD1, which cannot be checked without DNA. In germline, CDR1 is LNHNV, CDR2 YYDKDF (reference sequence). This CDR3 region has 12 residues. CDR3 region: CATRQGADTQYF. Drawing the rest from reference TRBV15 and TRBJ2-3, the complete variable domain is DAMVIQNPRYQVTQFGKPVTLSCSQTLNHNVMYWYQQKSSQAPKLLFHYYDKDFNNEADTPDNFQSRRPNTSFCFLDIRSPGLGDTAMYLCATRQGADTQYFGPGTRLTVL.

The chain combines TRBV6-1 with TRBJ1-5. The CDR3 is made up of 14 amino acids. CDR1 and CDR2 (germline): MNHNS, SASEGT. CDR3 sequence: CASRETGPDQPQHF.

The CDR3 spells CATERAGPYYGYTF. The V gene is TRBV12-3 or TRBV12-4, the J gene TRBJ1-2. CDR3 length equals 14 residues.

The rearrangement uses TRBV20-1 and TRBJ2-1; there is no DNA to check the TCRdb D call of TRBD2. Germline-derived CDR1 and CDR2 are DFQATT and SNEGSKA (reference sequence). This CDR3 comprises 17 residues. The CDR3: CSAKGLAGVKFIDEQFF.

The gene calls are TRBV20-1 and TRBJ2-3; with no DNA, the TCRdb D assignment of TRBD2 cannot be verified. CDR3 length equals 15 residues. Germline V gene data show CDR1 as DFQATT and CDR2 as SNEGSKA (reference sequence). CDR3 loop: CSAGPRTSGGATQYF.

The chain employs TRBV7-8 and TRBJ1-1; the TCRdb D gene call, TRBD1, has no DNA to confirm it. The germline V gene encodes CDR1 SGHVS and CDR2 FQNEAQ. The CDR3 length is 15 residues. The CDR3 loop reads CASSSRTGADTEAFF.

The J gene is TRBJ2-1, the V gene TRBV24-1; the D gene TCRdb calls, TRBD2, cannot be checked with no DNA. CDR3 length: 15 residues. Germline V gene sequence: CDR1 KGHDR, CDR2 SFDVKD. The CDR3 here is CATSDSGTSRYEQFF.

V usage is TRBV30 and J usage is TRBJ2-5; with no DNA, the TCRdb D assignment of TRBD1 cannot be verified. Germline assignment: CDR1 GTSNPN and CDR2 SVGIG (reference sequence). This CDR3 is 16 amino acids long. The chain's CDR3 is CAWSPFRQLLGETQYF.

The J gene is TRBJ2-7, the V gene TRBV7-2; the D gene TCRdb calls, TRBD1, cannot be checked with no DNA. Per the germline V gene, CDR1 is SGHTA and CDR2 is FQGNSA. The CDR3 has 16 amino acids. The CDR3 here is CASSFDRPTDYRGPDF.

The chain uses TRBV2 and TRBJ2-2. In germline, CDR1 is SNHLY, CDR2 FYNNEI. The CDR3 covers 14 residues. Here the CDR3 reads CASSVWPNTGELFF.

The chain carries TRBV27 and TRBJ1-2. From germline, CDR1 is MNHEY and CDR2 SMNVEV (reference sequence). CDR3 length: 13 residues. This CDR3 reads CASSLGGRLGYTF.

The V call is TRBV24-1, the J call TRBJ2-7; TCRdb's D gene call, TRBD2, goes unchecked for lack of DNA. CDR1 and CDR2 (germline): KGHDR, SFDVKD. This CDR3 comprises 14 residues. CDR3 sequence: CAPRPGLAAYEQYF.

This chain connects TRBV7-3 to TRBJ2-1; there is no DNA to check the TCRdb D call of TRBD2. Germline-derived CDR1 and CDR2 are SGHTA and FQGTGA. CDR3 size: 15 residues. The CDR3 region is CASSLLAGSPNEQFF.

The chain uses TRBV4-3 and TRBJ2-1; the TCRdb D gene call, TRBD2, has no DNA to confirm it. Germline-derived CDR1 and CDR2 are LGHNA and YSLEER. CDR3 length: 16 amino acids. CDR3 loop: CASSQEVGRTYNEQFF.

V and J are TRBV20-1 and TRBJ2-1. The CDR3 loop spans 15 amino acids. Germline V lookup: CDR1 DFQATT, CDR2 SNEGSKA (reference sequence). This chain's CDR3 is CSARERRSSYNEQFF.

The chain employs TRBV11-2 and TRBJ2-1; TCRdb names TRBD1, which stays unverified in the absence of DNA. CDR3 length equals 15 residues. Germline V gene data show CDR1 as SGHAT and CDR2 as FQNNGV. This chain's CDR3 is CASSFGPEAINEQFF. Using reference TRBV11-2 and TRBJ2-1 for the parts outside the CDR3, the full variable domain is EAGVAQSPRYKIIEKRQSVAFWCNPISGHATLYWYQQILGQGPKLLIQFQNNGVVDDSQLPKDRFSAERLKGVDSTLKIQPAKLEDSAVYLCASSFGPEAINEQFFGPGTRLTVL.

This chain joins TRBV7-3 and TRBJ2-6. CDR1 SGHTA and CDR2 FQGTGA come from the germline V gene. The CDR3 spans 16 residues. The CDR3 is CASSFPEGSGANVLTF.

The gene calls are TRBV3-1 and TRBJ2-1; TCRdb lists TRBD2, though no DNA is available to test this call. Germline-derived CDR1 and CDR2 are LGHDT and YNNKEL (reference sequence). The CDR3 is 17 residues long. The CDR3 loop reads CASSQRPFSGADNEQFF.